This entry is about one T cell receptor beta chain. The data are from a study of blood T cell repertoires in COVID-19. Only in-frame clones appear in the TCRdb table, and some are missing; sequencing was by immunoSEQ multiplex PCR. Altogether 77,000 or so clones are present, about 87% being singletons, with the ten largest covering 4% to 5.5%. This CDR3 comprises 19 residues. Germline CDR1 is SGHTA and CDR2 is FQGNSA. Trimming at V came to 5 bases and at J to 6 bases, leaving 18 bases not matched to a gene. Sequences were obtained from peripheral blood. This clonotype was obtained from a man aged 50 to 59 with active COVID-19. The rearrangement links TRBV7-2 to TRBJ2-1; 11 bases line up with TRBD2. The CDR3 nucleotides are TGTGCCAGCAGCACGCACTATAGCGGGGGGGCCGGGGGAGGCAATGAGCAGTTCTTC. This sequence encodes CASSTHYSGGAGGGNEQFF.